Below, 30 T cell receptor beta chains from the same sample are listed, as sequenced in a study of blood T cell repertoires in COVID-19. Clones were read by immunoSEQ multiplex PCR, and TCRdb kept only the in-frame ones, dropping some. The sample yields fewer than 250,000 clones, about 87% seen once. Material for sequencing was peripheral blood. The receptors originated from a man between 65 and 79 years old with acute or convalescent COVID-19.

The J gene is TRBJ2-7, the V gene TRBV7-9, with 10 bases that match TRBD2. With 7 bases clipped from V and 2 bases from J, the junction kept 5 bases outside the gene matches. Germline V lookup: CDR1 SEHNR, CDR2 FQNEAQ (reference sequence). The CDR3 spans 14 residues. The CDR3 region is CASTPGTSAYEQYF. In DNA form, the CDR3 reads TGTGCCAGCACCCCCGGGACTAGCGCCTACGAGCAGTACTTC.

CDR3 sequence: CASILTGGLYEQYF. CDR3 nucleotides: TGTGCCAGCATTTTGACAGGGGGCCTCTACGAGCAGTACTTC. The V gene is TRBV6-5, the J gene TRBJ2-7; TRBD1 matches 10 bases. CDR3 length: 14 residues. J gave up 3 bases and V 7 bases, and 6 bases lay outside the gene matches. CDR1 MNHEY and CDR2 SVGAGI come from the germline V gene.

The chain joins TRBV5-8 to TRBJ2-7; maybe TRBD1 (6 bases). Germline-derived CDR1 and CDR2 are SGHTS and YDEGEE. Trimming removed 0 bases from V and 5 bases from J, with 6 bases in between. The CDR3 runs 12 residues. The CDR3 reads CASSLEGDEQYF. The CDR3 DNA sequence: TGTGCCAGCAGCTTGGAGGGGGACGAGCAGTACTTC.

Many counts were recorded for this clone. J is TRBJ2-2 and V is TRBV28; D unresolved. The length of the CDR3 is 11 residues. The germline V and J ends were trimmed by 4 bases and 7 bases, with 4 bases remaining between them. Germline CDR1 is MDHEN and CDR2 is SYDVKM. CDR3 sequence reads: CASSSVGELFF. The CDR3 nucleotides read TGTGCCAGCAGTTCTGTCGGGGAGCTGTTTTTT. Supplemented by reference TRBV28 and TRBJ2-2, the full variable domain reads DVKVTQSSRYLVKRTGEKVFLECVQDMDHENMFWYRQDPGLGLRLIYFSYDVKMKEKGDIPEGYSVSREKKERFSLILESASTNQTSMYLCASSSVGELFFGEGSRLTVL.

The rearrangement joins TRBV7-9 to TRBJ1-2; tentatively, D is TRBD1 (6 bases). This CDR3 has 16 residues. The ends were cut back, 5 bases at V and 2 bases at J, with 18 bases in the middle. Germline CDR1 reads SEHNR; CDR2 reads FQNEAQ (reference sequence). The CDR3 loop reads CASSPSGAGWNYGYTF. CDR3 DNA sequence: TGTGCCAGCAGCCCCTCAGGGGCAGGGTGGAACTATGGCTACACCTTC.

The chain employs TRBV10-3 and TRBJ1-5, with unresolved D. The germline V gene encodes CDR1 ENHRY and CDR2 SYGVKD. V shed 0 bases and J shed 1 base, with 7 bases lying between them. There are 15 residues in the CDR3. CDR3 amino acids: CAISESGGSNQPQHF. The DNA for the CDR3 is TGTGCCATCAGTGAGTCGGGAGGGAGCAATCAGCCCCAGCATTTT.

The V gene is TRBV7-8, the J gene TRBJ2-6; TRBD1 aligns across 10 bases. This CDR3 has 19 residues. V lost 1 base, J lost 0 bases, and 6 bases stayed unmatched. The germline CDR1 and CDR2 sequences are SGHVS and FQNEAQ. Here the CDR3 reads CASSLGGQGGRSGANVLTF. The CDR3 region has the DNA TGTGCCAGCAGCTTAGGTGGACAGGGGGGACGCTCTGGGGCCAACGTCCTGACTTTC.

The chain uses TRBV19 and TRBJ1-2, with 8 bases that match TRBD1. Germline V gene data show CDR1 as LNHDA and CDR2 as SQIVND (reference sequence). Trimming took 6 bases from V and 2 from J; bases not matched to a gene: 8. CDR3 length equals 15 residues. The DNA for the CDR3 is TGTGCCAGTAGACACAGGGGGGCGGAGAACTATGGCTACACCTTC. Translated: CASRHRGAENYGYTF.

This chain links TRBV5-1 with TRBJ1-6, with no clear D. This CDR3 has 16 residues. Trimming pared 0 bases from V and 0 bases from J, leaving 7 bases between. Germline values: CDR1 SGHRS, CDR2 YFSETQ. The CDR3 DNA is TGCGCCAGCAGCTTGGCAGGCAGCTCCTATAATTCACCCCTCCACTTT. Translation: CASSLAGSSYNSPLHF.

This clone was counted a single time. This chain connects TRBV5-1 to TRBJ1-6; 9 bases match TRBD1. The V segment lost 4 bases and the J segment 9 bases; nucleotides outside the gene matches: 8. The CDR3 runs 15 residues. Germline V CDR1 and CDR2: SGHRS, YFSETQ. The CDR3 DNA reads TGCGCCAGCAGCAGGGGACAGGGAGCAACTTCACCCCTCCACTTT. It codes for CASSRGQGATSPLHF.

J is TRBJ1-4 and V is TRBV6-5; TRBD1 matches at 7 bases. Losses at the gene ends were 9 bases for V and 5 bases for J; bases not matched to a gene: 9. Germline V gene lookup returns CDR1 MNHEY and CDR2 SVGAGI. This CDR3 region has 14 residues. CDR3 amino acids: CASLLDRLNEKLFF. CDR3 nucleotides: TGTGCCAGTTTATTGGACAGGCTAAATGAAAAACTGTTTTTT.

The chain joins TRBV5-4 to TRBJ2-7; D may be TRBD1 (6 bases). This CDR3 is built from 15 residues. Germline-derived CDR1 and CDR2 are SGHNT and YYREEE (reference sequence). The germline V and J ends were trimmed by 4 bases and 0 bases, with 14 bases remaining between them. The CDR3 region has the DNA TGTGCCAGCAGCCGCTCACAGGGAGCCTCCTACGAGCAGTACTTC. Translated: CASSRSQGASYEQYF. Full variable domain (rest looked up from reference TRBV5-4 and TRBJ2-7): ETGVTQSPTHLIKTRGQQVTLRCSSQSGHNTVSWYQQALGQGPQFIFQYYREEENGRGNFPPRFSGLQFPNYSSELNVNALELDDSALYLCASSRSQGASYEQYFGPGTRLTVT.

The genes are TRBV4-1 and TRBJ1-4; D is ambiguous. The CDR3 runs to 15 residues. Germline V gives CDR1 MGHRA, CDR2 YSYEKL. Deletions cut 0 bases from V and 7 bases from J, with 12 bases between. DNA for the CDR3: TGCGCCAGCAGCCAAGAAGGAGGAGAAGGTGAAAAACTGTTTTTT. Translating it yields CASSQEGGEGEKLFF.

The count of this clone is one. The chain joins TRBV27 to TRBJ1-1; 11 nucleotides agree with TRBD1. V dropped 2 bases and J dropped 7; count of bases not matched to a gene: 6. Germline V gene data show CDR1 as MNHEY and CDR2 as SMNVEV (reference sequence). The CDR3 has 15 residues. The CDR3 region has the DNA TGTGCCAGCAGTTTAGCCGGGACAGGGGGGTATGAAGCTTTCTTT. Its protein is CASSLAGTGGYEAFF.

The CDR3 region has the DNA TGTGCCAGCAGCACGGACAGATACTATGGCTACACCTTC. This codes for CASSTDRYYGYTF. This chain uses TRBV7-2 with TRBJ1-2, with D perhaps TRBD1 (6 bases). Germline CDR1 and CDR2: SGHTA and FQGNSA. Between the trimmed V and J ends, which lost 5 bases and 3 bases, there was a span of 10 bases. This CDR3 spans 13 amino acids.

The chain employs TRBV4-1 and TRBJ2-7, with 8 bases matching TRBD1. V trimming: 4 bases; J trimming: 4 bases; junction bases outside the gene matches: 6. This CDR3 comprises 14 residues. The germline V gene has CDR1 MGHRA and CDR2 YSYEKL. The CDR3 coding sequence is TGCGCCAGCAGCCGACAGGGGTCTCCTTACGAGCAGTACTTC. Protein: CASSRQGSPYEQYF.

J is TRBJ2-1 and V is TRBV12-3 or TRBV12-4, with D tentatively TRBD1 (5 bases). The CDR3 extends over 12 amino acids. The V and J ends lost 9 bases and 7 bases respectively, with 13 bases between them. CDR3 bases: TGTGCCAGTTACACAGGCCTTAATGAGCAGTTCTTC. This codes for CASYTGLNEQFF.

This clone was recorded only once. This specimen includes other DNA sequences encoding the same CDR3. This CDR3 reads CASSFTSGTSGYNEQFF. CDR3 nucleotide sequence: TGCGCCAGCAGCTTTACATCCGGGACTAGCGGATACAATGAGCAGTTCTTC. The V and J genes are TRBV5-1 and TRBJ2-1, with 11 bases identical to TRBD2. The CDR3 spans 17 residues. The junction had 8 bases not matched to a gene; V was cut back by 2 bases and J by 4 bases. CDR1 is SGHRS and CDR2 is YFSETQ in the germline V gene. The whole variable domain, remainder taken from reference TRBV5-1 and TRBJ2-1, is KAGVTQTPRYLIKTRGQQVTLSCSPISGHRSVSWYQQTPGQGLQFLFEYFSETQRNKGNFPGRFSGRQFSNSRSEMNVSTLELGDSALYLCASSFTSGTSGYNEQFFGPGTRLTVL.

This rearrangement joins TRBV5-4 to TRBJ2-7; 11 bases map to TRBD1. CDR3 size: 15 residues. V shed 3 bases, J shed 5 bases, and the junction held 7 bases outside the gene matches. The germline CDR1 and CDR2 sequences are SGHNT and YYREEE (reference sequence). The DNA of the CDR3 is TGTGCCAGCAGCTCCGGGACAGGGGGTTTCAACGAGCAGTACTTC. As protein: CASSSGTGGFNEQYF.

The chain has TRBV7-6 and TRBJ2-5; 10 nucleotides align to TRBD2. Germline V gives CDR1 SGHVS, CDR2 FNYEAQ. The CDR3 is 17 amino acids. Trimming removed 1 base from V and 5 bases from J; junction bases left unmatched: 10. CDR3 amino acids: CASSLGAAGGPGETQYF. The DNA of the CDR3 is TGTGCCAGCAGCTTAGGGGCAGCGGGAGGGCCCGGGGAGACCCAGTACTTC.

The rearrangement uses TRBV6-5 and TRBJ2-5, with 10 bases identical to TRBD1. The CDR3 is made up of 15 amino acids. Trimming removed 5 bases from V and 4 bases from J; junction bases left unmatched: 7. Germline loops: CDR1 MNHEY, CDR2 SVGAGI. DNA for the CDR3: TGTGCCAGCAGTCGGACAGGGGGTATGGGAGAGACCCAGTACTTC. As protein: CASSRTGGMGETQYF.

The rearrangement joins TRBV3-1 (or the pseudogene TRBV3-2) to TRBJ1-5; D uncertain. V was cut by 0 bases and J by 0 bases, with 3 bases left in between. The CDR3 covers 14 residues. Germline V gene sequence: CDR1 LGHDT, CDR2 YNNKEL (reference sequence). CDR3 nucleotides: TGTGCCAGCAGCCAAGATTATAGCAATCAGCCCCAGCATTTT. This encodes CASSQDYSNQPQHF.

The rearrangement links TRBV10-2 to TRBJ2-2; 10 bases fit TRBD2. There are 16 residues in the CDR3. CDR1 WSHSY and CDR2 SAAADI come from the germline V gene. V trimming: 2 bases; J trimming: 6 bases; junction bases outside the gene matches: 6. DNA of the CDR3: TGCGCCAGCAGTGAGAGGCTAGCGGGAGTACCCGGGGAGCTGTTTTTT. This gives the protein CASSERLAGVPGELFF.

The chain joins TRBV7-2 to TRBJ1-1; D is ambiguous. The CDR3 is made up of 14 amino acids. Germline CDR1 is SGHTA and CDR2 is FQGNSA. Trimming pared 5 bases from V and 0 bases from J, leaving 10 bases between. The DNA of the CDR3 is TGTGCCAGCAGCCAGAGTACAGTGAACACTGAAGCTTTCTTT. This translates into CASSQSTVNTEAFF. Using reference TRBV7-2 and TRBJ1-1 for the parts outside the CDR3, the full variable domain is GAGVSQSPSNKVTEKGKDVELRCDPISGHTALYWYRQSLGQGLEFLIYFQGNSAPDKSGLPSDRFSAERTGGSVSTLTIQRTQQEDSAVYLCASSQSTVNTEAFFGQGTRLTVV.

CDR3 nucleotides: TGTGCCAGCAGCTCCAGGACAGGGCTCTATGGCTACACCTTC. Its protein product is CASSSRTGLYGYTF. The chain carries TRBV7-8 and TRBJ1-2; TRBD1 agrees at 8 bases. There are 14 residues in the CDR3. Per the germline V gene, CDR1 is SGHVS and CDR2 is FQNEAQ. V dropped 4 bases and J dropped 4; count of bases not matched to a gene: 5.

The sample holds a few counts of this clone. CDR3 bases: TGTGCCAGCAGCCAAGTCCTCAAACTAGGTGGGCGGGGAGCCTACAATGAGCAGTTCTTC. Its protein is CASSQVLKLGGRGAYNEQFF. V is TRBV14 and J is TRBJ2-1, with a weak D call TRBD2 (6 bases). Germline assignment: CDR1 SGHDN and CDR2 FVKESK. Trimming removed 1 base at V and 2 bases at J, with 24 bases between. This CDR3 is 20 amino acids long.

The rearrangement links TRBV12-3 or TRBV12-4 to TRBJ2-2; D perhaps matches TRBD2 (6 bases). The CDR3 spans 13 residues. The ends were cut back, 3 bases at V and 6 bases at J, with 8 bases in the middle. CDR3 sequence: CASSFGSAGELFF. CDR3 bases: TGTGCCAGCAGTTTCGGGAGCGCCGGGGAGCTGTTTTTT.

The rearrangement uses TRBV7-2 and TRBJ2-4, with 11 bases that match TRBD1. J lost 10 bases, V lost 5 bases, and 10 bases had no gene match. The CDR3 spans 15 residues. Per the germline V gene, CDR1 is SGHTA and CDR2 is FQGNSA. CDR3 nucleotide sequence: TGTGCCAGCAGCCCGCCGGGGACAGGGGGTTGGATTCAGTACTTC. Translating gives CASSPPGTGGWIQYF. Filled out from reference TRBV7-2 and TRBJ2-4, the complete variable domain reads GAGVSQSPSNKVTEKGKDVELRCDPISGHTALYWYRQSLGQGLEFLIYFQGNSAPDKSGLPSDRFSAERTGGSVSTLTIQRTQQEDSAVYLCASSPPGTGGWIQYFGAGTRLSVL.

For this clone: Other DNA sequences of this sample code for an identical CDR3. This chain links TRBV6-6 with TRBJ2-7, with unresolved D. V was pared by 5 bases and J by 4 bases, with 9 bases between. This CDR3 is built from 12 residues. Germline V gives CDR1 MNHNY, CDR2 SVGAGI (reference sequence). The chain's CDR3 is CASSPRSYEQYF. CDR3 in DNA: TGTGCCAGCAGTCCCCGTAGTTACGAGCAGTACTTC.

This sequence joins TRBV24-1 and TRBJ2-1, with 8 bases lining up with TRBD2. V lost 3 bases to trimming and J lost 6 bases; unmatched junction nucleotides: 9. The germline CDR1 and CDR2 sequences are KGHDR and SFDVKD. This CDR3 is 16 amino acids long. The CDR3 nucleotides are TGTGCCACCAGTGATCCCAGCGGGAGCGCTGGCAATGAGCAGTTCTTC. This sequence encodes CATSDPSGSAGNEQFF.